Listed here are 11 T cell receptor delta chains from one sample, sequenced in a study of γδ T cells in repeated Plasmodium falciparum infection. Gammadelta T cells were flow-sorted from PBMC into Vgamma9/Vdelta2+ and Vdelta2-negative populations for bulk analysis. TCRdb re-called the multiplex PCR reads with CATT. The data show around 82,000 delta-chain clones, more than 1.4% seen once. Sequencing input: gamma-delta T cells from blood. The receptors derive from a pool of human donors (malaria-infected and uninfected, not separated).

Concerning this clone itself: A far more abundant clone sits one base away, making this likely a read error. This sequence joins TRDV1 and TRDJ1; 13 nucleotides align to TRDD3. Germline matching of the DNA provided the J gene here, since TCRdb leaves it blank. Germline V gene sequence: CDR1 TSWWSYY, CDR2 QGS. This CDR3 spans 25 amino acids. Written as DNA, the CDR3 is TGTGCTCTTGGAGAACCGCGTTCCTACGTACTTACTGGGGGATACGCCGGACCGTACACCGATAAACTCATCTTT. It codes for CALGEPRSYVLTGGYAGPYTDKLIF.

Ten or more counts support this clone. The chain has TRDV2 and TRDJ1; 8 nucleotides match TRDD3. Looked up from germline, CDR1 is GEAIGNYY and CDR2 is EKD. The CDR3 totals 14 residues. V shed 2 bases, J shed 4 bases, and the junction held 5 bases outside the gene matches. This CDR3 reads CACDKLGGLDKLIF. In DNA, the CDR3 is TGTGCCTGTGACAAACTGGGGGGTCTCGATAAACTCATCTTT.

The sample holds a few counts of this clone. This DNA's translation and the protein TCRdb lists, from a much larger clone, do not match at residue 9, likely due to a read error; the protein shown is translated from the DNA. The V call is TRDV1, the J call TRDJ1, with 9 bases aligning to TRDD3. Looked up from germline, CDR1 is TSWWSYY and CDR2 is QGS. V shed 2 bases and J 0 bases; nucleotides not matched to a gene: 22. The CDR3 has 22 residues. Written as DNA, the CDR3 is TGTGCTCTTGGGGAATCCGCAAACGTGCGCGGGGGATACCTACGGTACACCGATAAACTCATCTTT. Its protein is CALGESANVRGGYLRYTDKLIF.

This clone has ten or more counts. The chain is built from TRDV2 and TRDJ2, with 9 nucleotides matching TRDD3. Germline assignment: CDR1 GEAIGNYY and CDR2 EKD. The CDR3 has 16 amino acids. J lost 2 bases, V lost 0 bases, and 3 bases had no gene match. The CDR3 is CACDTVGDKLTAQLFF. The CDR3 DNA is TGTGCCTGTGACACCGTGGGGGATAAGTTGACAGCACAACTCTTCTTT.

This clone was seen a handful of times. A far bigger clonotype differs at one base, so this is likely a read error. This sample also contains other DNA sequences that code for the same CDR3. The chain employs TRDV2 and TRDJ1; 7 bases fit TRDD3. TCRdb does not report a J gene; here it was assigned by matching the DNA to germline references. Trimming at V came to 2 bases and at J to 0 bases, leaving 11 bases not matched to a gene. CDR1 is GEAIGNYY, CDR2 EKD, per germline. The CDR3 has 17 residues. CDR3 amino acids: CACDRVGIPPYTDKLIF. In DNA form, the CDR3 reads TGTGCCTGTGACAGGGTCGGGATACCCCCCTACACCGATAAACTCATCTTT.

This clone was recorded at least ten times. V and J are TRDV1 and TRDJ1; no firm D call. CDR1 and CDR2 (germline): TSWWSYY, QGS. The CDR3 totals 19 residues. Trimming pared 4 bases from V and 1 base from J, leaving 25 bases between. DNA for the CDR3: TGTGCTCTTGGGGTAACTACTACCGGCCGGCTCCGGGGCACCGATAAACTCATCTTT. This encodes CALGVTTTGRLRGTDKLIF.

Turning to this clone: A read error likely explains this, since a far larger clone differs by one base. V gene TRDV1 combines with J gene TRDJ1; 13 positions match TRDD3. The J gene, not given by TCRdb, was assigned here from a germline match of the nucleotide sequence. This CDR3 is built from 21 residues. The V gene end was trimmed by 2 bases and the J gene end by 3 bases; junction bases not matched to a gene: 18. Germline CDR1 TSWWSYY, CDR2 QGS. CDR3 in amino acids: CALGEWRVTPTGGYDPDKLIF. In DNA, the CDR3 is TGTGCTCTTGGGGAATGGCGCGTGACTCCCACTGGGGGATACGATCCCGATAAACTCATCTTT.

Notes on this clone: The translation of this DNA and the TCRdb protein of a much larger clone differ at residue 18, probably owing to a read error; the protein shown here is translated from the DNA. The J gene is TRDJ1, the V gene TRDV2, with TRDD3 matching over 13 bases. No J gene was available from TCRdb, and it was assigned here by a germline match of the DNA. CDR1 and CDR2 from the germline V gene are GEAIGNYY and EKD. The CDR3 is made up of 21 amino acids. The CDR3 reads CACDTVTGGYAERKDTDRLIF. The CDR3 DNA reads as TGTGCCTGTGACACCGTTACTGGGGGATACGCCGAGCGGAAGGACACCGATAGACTCATCTTT.

There are a few counts of this clone. A far larger clone is one base from this, pointing to a likely read error. Distinct nucleotide sequences in the sample also encode this CDR3. The chain links TRDV2 to TRDJ2; unclear D gene. Here the J gene was assigned by germline matching of the DNA, as TCRdb has none. Germline V lookup: CDR1 GEAIGNYY, CDR2 EKD. The CDR3 runs 13 residues. V was shortened by 7 bases and J by 5 bases, with 13 bases between the two germline ends. CDR3 loop: CACDVRETAQLFF. CDR3 in DNA: TGTGCCTGCGATGTACGCGAAACAGCACAACTCTTCTTT.

The sample holds many counts of this clone. For this DNA, TCRdb reports the protein of a much larger clone, which diverges at residue 5, most likely from a read error; the protein presented here is translated directly from the DNA. The CDR3 sequence: CALGAGAGGFSTDKLIF. The CDR3 nucleotides read TGTGCTCTTGGGGCCGGGGCTGGGGGATTCTCTACCGATAAACTCATCTTT. This chain connects TRDV1 to TRDJ1; TRDD3 aligns across 9 bases. Unmatched junction bases numbered 11, after V lost 4 bases and J lost 2 bases. Germline V gives CDR1 TSWWSYY, CDR2 QGS. The CDR3 sequence is 17 residues long.

Worth noting for this clone: TCRdb's listed protein matches a much larger clone and diverges from this DNA's translation at residue 6, likely through a read error; the protein shown comes from the DNA. The CDR3 protein is CACDRMRTDKLIF. The CDR3 DNA reads as TGTGCCTGTGACAGGATGCGCACCGATAAACTCATCTTT. The V and J genes are TRDV2 and TRDJ1, with unresolved D. No J gene is reported in TCRdb; it was inferred here by comparing the DNA with germline. The CDR3 runs to 13 residues. Trimming shortened V by 2 bases and J by 1 base, and 7 bases separated the two germline ends. Per germline, CDR1 GEAIGNYY and CDR2 EKD.